This T cell receptor beta chain was sequenced during a study of post-analysis software for immune sequencing data. About the study: Disease courses included relapsing-remitting, secondary progressive and progressive-relapsing multiple sclerosis. Findings of the study overall: Comparison of patients with controls showed 4 to 6 TRBV segments more frequent in patients, TRBV5-6, TRBV5-1 and TRBV20-1 among them. Significantly decreased normalized Chao1 diversity was recorded for multiple sclerosis patients relative to controls.

Trimming stripped 4 bases from V and 0 bases from J, with 12 bases between. Germline CDR1 reads SGHDT; CDR2 reads YYEEEE. There are 15 residues in the CDR3. Presence of unique molecular identifiers characterized the TCR beta cDNA libraries. Each CDR3 protein gets one entry after TCRdb re-called the PCR reads with MiXCR. Of hundreds of thousands of distinct CDR3 sequences listed, roughly 27% are singletons. This clonotype has more than one count but fewer than ten. Its target is not known. The source is a girl aged 5-17 years with multiple sclerosis. The rearrangement uses TRBV5-6 and TRBJ2-3; D not certain. Input material: blood. For the CDR3, the DNA is TGTGCCAGCAGCCCGACAACGACTAGCACAGATACGCAGTATTTT. This gives the protein CASSPTTTSTDTQYF.